This T cell receptor (beta chain) was obtained from a study of blood T cell repertoires in COVID-19. Study in general: The samples span acute and convalescent COVID-19 from the United States, Italy and Spain. PBMCs, B-cell-depleted T cells, or T cells provided the cDNA or gDNA that made up the material.

Authors' data handling: Cell counts per sample came from amplifying reference gene primers. The method was immunoSEQ multiplex PCR; TCRdb's version includes in-frame clones alone and lacks a portion of them. The V and J calls and clone size are taken from that table; D and trimming were inferred from the DNA. The table records about 34,000 clones, about 90% of them present only once. Sequenced sample: peripheral blood. The sequence came from a woman at least 80 years old with acute or convalescent COVID-19.

CDR3 DNA: TGTGCCAGCAGCGGAACTGACTGGTCGATGCGCTACACCTTC. Encoded protein: CASSGTDWSMRYTF. The V call is TRBV11-2, the J call TRBJ1-2; no clear D gene. CDR1 SGHAT and CDR2 FQNNGV come from the germline V gene. V was clipped by 5 bases and J by 9 bases, with 19 bases between them. CDR3 length: 14 amino acids. Full variable domain (remainder filled in from reference TRBV11-2 and TRBJ1-2): EAGVAQSPRYKIIEKRQSVAFWCNPISGHATLYWYQQILGQGPKLLIQFQNNGVVDDSQLPKDRFSAERLKGVDSTLKIQPAKLEDSAVYLCASSGTDWSMRYTFGSGTRLTVV.